This T cell receptor beta chain originates from a study of cytomegalovirus exposure and HLA in healthy donors. Libraries were prepared by immunoSEQ multiplex PCR; TCRdb keeps only in-frame clonotypes and omits some of them. The sample has 150,000 to 200,000 clones; around 81% are singletons. The donors belonged to the approximately 110-subject validation cohort, separate from the roughly 700-subject first cohort. J lost 8 bases, V lost 3 bases, and 5 bases had no gene match. CDR1 is MNHEY, CDR2 SMNVEV, per germline (reference sequence). The CDR3 extends over 15 amino acids. The TCR originated in a man aged 25 to 40 in good health and CMV-seropositive. V is TRBV27 and J is TRBJ2-4; 12 bases match TRBD1. The source material was PBMCs. Here the CDR3 reads CASSFRDRGLDIQYF. CDR3 nucleotide sequence: TGTGCCAGCAGTTTCCGGGACAGGGGGCTTGACATTCAGTACTTC.